This TCR beta chain was identified during a study of T-cell reconstitution after alpha-beta-depleted transplantation in children. Study conclusions and caveats: At around two months after transplant, the alpha-beta T cells were reportedly derived from several hundred expanded clones that came from non-depleted graft cells. T-cell counts and diversity were attributed mostly to newly produced T cells one year after transplant. Recipient T cells and thymic progenitors that survived were the source of the high TCRbeta diversity seen at day 60 in some patients.

Unique molecular identifiers were used to barcode this TCRbeta library. TCRdb redid the calling of the PCR reads with MiXCR, one entry per CDR3 protein. The repertoire includes 550,000 to 800,000 distinct CDR3 sequences, 13% of them detected once, and 0.75% to 0.85% sits in the top ten. CDR3 length: 16 amino acids. Between the trimmed V and J ends, which lost 3 bases and 1 base, there was a span of 12 bases. In germline, CDR1 is MGHRA, CDR2 YSYEKL. Concerning this clonotype: Its antigen is as yet unknown.

The clonotype was recovered from a girl aged 2 to 9 with congenital amegakaryocytic thrombocytopenia, due to receive a stem cell transplant. V and J are TRBV4-1 and TRBJ2-2, with D perhaps TRBD1 (6 bases). Sequences were derived from PBMCs, sampled before TCRalphabeta/CD19-depleted stem cell transplant. The CDR3 region has the DNA TGCGCCAGCAGCCAGGCCGTACAGGGGAACACCGGGGAGCTGTTTTTT. Its translation is CASSQAVQGNTGELFF.